This T cell receptor beta chain is from a study of control samples from healthy donors and cancer patients. The CDR3 covers 15 residues. Looked up from germline, CDR1 is SGHRS and CDR2 is YFSETQ. Trimming removed 0 bases at V and 6 bases at J, with 16 bases between. Measured with immunoSEQ multiplex PCR; TCRdb has only the in-frame clones, and not every one. The table has 90,000 to 130,000 clones, roughly 88% seen once. Input material: PBMCs. This sequence was found in a woman aged 60 to 75 with lung cancer. The chain couples TRBV5-1 to TRBJ2-7, with D possibly called TRBD1 or TRBD2 (6 bases each). CDR3 nucleotide sequence: TGCGCCAGCAGCTTGGCAGGGAACGGGGGCTCCGAGCAGTACTTC. This codes for CASSLAGNGGSEQYF.